This passage covers 20 T cell receptor beta chains from one sample sequenced in a study of blood T cell repertoires in COVID-19. TCRdb's copy holds only in-frame clones and misses some; the assay was immunoSEQ multiplex PCR. Of some 170,000 clones in the sample, 77% were seen once. Material for sequencing was peripheral blood. The receptors stem from a man aged 65 to 79 with acute or convalescent COVID-19.

This clone was seen a single time. This chain uses TRBV4-2 with TRBJ1-2; 7 nucleotides align to TRBD1. V lost 3 bases, J lost 6 bases, and 4 bases stayed unmatched. This CDR3 is 13 amino acids long. The germline V gene encodes CDR1 LGHNA and CDR2 YNFKEQ. The CDR3 is CASSQDRWDGYTF. CDR3 in DNA: TGTGCCAGCAGCCAGGACAGGTGGGATGGCTACACCTTC.

The chain has TRBV6-6 and TRBJ2-3; TRBD2 matches 10 bases. The germline gives CDR1 MNHNY, CDR2 SVGAGI (reference sequence). The V and J ends lost 0 bases and 0 bases, in that order; junction bases with no gene match: 0. The CDR3 totals 16 residues. The CDR3 sequence is CASSYSTSGSTDTQYF. CDR3 bases: TGTGCCAGCAGTTACTCGACTAGCGGGAGCACAGATACGCAGTATTTT.

This rearrangement joins TRBV3-1 (or the pseudogene TRBV3-2) to TRBJ2-7; D remains unclear. V lost 1 base and J lost 0, with 7 bases in between. CDR1 and CDR2 (germline): LGHDT, YNNKEL (reference sequence). The CDR3 loop spans 14 amino acids. CDR3 nucleotides: TGTGCCAGCAGCCAAGGGGCAAACTCCTACGAGCAGTACTTC. Translation: CASSQGANSYEQYF.

The chain couples TRBV19 to TRBJ1-1; TRBD1 aligns across 7 bases. This CDR3 is built from 13 residues. The trim removed 1 base at V and 8 bases at J, leaving 4 bases unmatched. Germline V gene sequence: CDR1 LNHDA, CDR2 SQIVND (reference sequence). The DNA of the CDR3 is TGTGCCAGTAGTATAGCACTGACAGGGGAAGCTTTCTTT. It yields the protein CASSIALTGEAFF.

This chain connects TRBV9 to TRBJ2-1; 7 nucleotides align to TRBD2. CDR1 SGDLS and CDR2 YYNGEE come from the germline V gene. V lost 0 bases and J lost 6; bases outside the gene matches: 3. The CDR3 runs to 14 residues. In DNA form, the CDR3 reads TGTGCCAGCAGCGTAGAGGGGACTACCAATGAGCAGTTCTTC. Residues: CASSVEGTTNEQFF.

The sample holds one count of this clone. The chain joins TRBV5-6 to TRBJ2-7; D is possibly TRBD1 (5 bases). Per the germline V gene, CDR1 is SGHDT and CDR2 is YYEEEE. The CDR3 sequence is 15 residues long. The V end lost 3 bases, the J end lost 6 bases, and 19 bases lay between the germline ends. This chain's CDR3 is CASSSRQLVGSEQYF. DNA for the CDR3: TGTGCCAGCAGCTCAAGACAGCTAGTCGGATCCGAGCAGTACTTC. Complete variable domain (other parts from reference TRBV5-6 and TRBJ2-7): DAGVTQSPTHLIKTRGQQVTLRCSPKSGHDTVSWYQQALGQGPQFIFQYYEEEERQRGNFPDRFSGHQFPNYSSELNVNALLLGDSALYLCASSSRQLVGSEQYFGPGTRLTVT.

V usage is TRBV4-2 and J usage is TRBJ1-2; no reliable D call. In germline, CDR1 is LGHNA, CDR2 YNFKEQ. The CDR3 sequence is 14 residues long. Trimming pared 0 bases from V and 4 bases from J, leaving 9 bases between. The CDR3 region is CASSQERTVYGYTF. DNA of the CDR3: TGTGCCAGCAGCCAAGAGCGTACGGTCTATGGCTACACCTTC.

In regard to this clone: Distinct nucleotide sequences in the sample also encode this CDR3. V is TRBV5-4 and J is TRBJ2-3; 13 bases align to TRBD2. Germline CDR1 reads SGHNT; CDR2 reads YYREEE (reference sequence). After removal of 1 base from V and 6 bases from J, the junction contained 5 bases not matched to a gene. CDR3 size: 16 residues. The CDR3 here is CASSLRLAGGGDTQYF. CDR3 in DNA: TGTGCCAGCAGCTTGAGACTAGCGGGGGGTGGCGATACGCAGTATTTT.

This clone was observed many times. The chain employs TRBV14 and TRBJ2-1; D might be TRBD2 (7 bases). This CDR3 is 15 amino acids long. Trimming left V 1 base short and J 7 bases short, with 14 bases between. Germline V lookup: CDR1 SGHDN, CDR2 FVKESK. CDR3 loop: CASSQAGGGGNEQFF. The CDR3 region has the DNA TGTGCCAGCAGCCAAGCGGGGGGCGGGGGAAATGAGCAGTTCTTC.

The rearrangement links TRBV6-4 to TRBJ2-6; no clear D gene. This CDR3 is 15 amino acids long. V was pared by 2 bases and J by 0 bases, with 5 bases between. CDR1 and CDR2 from the germline V gene are MRHNA and SNTAGT. Here the CDR3 reads CASSDHGSGANVLTF. The CDR3 region has the DNA TGTGCCAGCAGTGACCACGGCTCTGGGGCCAACGTCCTGACTTTC.

The chain is built from TRBV2 and TRBJ2-7; the D is unclear. Per germline, CDR1 SNHLY and CDR2 FYNNEI. The CDR3 contains 11 residues. V lost 6 bases and J lost 7, with 10 bases in between. The CDR3 reads CASSGLMEQYF. DNA for the CDR3: TGTGCCAGCAGCGGTCTTATGGAGCAGTACTTC.

The CDR3 DNA reads as TGTGCCAGTAGTATCTGGGCGACCGGGGAGCTGTTTTTT. Protein product: CASSIWATGELFF. The chain recombines TRBV19 with TRBJ2-2; no definite D call. The CDR3 is 13 residues long. V shed 3 bases and J shed 5 bases, with 7 bases lying between them. Germline V gives CDR1 LNHDA, CDR2 SQIVND (reference sequence). Drawing the rest from reference TRBV19 and TRBJ2-2, the complete variable domain is DGGITQSPKYLFRKEGQNVTLSCEQNLNHDAMYWYRQDPGQGLRLIYYSQIVNDFQKGDIAEGYSVSREKKESFPLTVTSAQKNPTAFYLCASSIWATGELFFGEGSRLTVL.

The gene calls are TRBV6-1 and TRBJ1-4; D gene unclear. V was shortened by 4 bases and J by 0 bases, with 12 bases between the two germline ends. Germline values: CDR1 MNHNS, CDR2 SASEGT. The CDR3 extends over 16 amino acids. For the CDR3, the DNA is TGTGCCAGCAGTGTGATGACCCAGGCAACTAATGAAAAACTGTTTTTT. Translated: CASSVMTQATNEKLFF.

The genes are TRBV4-1 and TRBJ2-3, with 8 bases aligning to TRBD2. The V segment lost 3 bases and the J segment 3 bases; nucleotides outside the gene matches: 8. Looked up from germline, CDR1 is MGHRA and CDR2 is YSYEKL. The CDR3 length is 16 residues. DNA for the CDR3: TGCGCCAGCAGCCAGCTGACTAGCGCGTGGACAGATACGCAGTATTTT. The encoded protein is CASSQLTSAWTDTQYF.

V usage is TRBV9 and J usage is TRBJ2-5; possibly TRBD1 for D (5 bases). The V gene's germline CDR1 is SGDLS and CDR2 YYNGEE. With 0 bases removed from V and 5 bases from J, the gap between germline ends came to 11 bases. The length of the CDR3 is 14 residues. CDR3 sequence: CASSVGRVGETQYF. DNA for the CDR3: TGTGCCAGCAGCGTAGGCAGGGTTGGGGAGACCCAGTACTTC.

This chain links TRBV12-5 with TRBJ2-1, with D possibly matching TRBD2 (5 bases). V shed 2 bases and J shed 4 bases, with 9 bases lying between them. Germline assignment: CDR1 LGHNT and CDR2 FRNRAP. The CDR3 sequence is 14 residues long. CDR3 residues: CASGLTTSYNEQFF. The CDR3 region has the DNA TGTGCTAGTGGTTTGACCACTAGTTACAATGAGCAGTTCTTC.

The chain links TRBV4-3 to TRBJ2-6; D not resolved. Per germline, CDR1 LGHNA and CDR2 YSLEER. This CDR3 is built from 16 residues. Trimming removed 1 base at V and 0 bases at J, with 7 bases between. This CDR3 is CASSQVGGSGANVLTF. Written as DNA, the CDR3 is TGCGCCAGCAGCCAAGTTGGCGGCTCTGGGGCCAACGTCCTGACTTTC.

The rearrangement uses TRBV18 and TRBJ1-2, with TRBD1 matching 7 bases. V was pared by 1 base and J by 5 bases, with 7 bases of the junction left unmatched. CDR1 and CDR2 (germline): KGHSH, LQKENI. CDR3 length: 15 residues. DNA of the CDR3: TGTGCCAGCTCACCACTATACGACAGGGATTATGGCTACACCTTC. This encodes CASSPLYDRDYGYTF.

V usage is TRBV25-1 and J usage is TRBJ1-1, with D tentatively TRBD1 (6 bases). V lost 5 bases, J lost 0 bases, and 13 bases lay in between. This CDR3 is 15 amino acids long. Per germline, CDR1 MGHDK and CDR2 SYGVNS. The CDR3 sequence: CASSFEQGMNTEAFF. The CDR3 DNA is TGTGCCAGCAGTTTTGAACAGGGAATGAACACTGAAGCTTTCTTT.

The chain joins TRBV28 to TRBJ1-2; 7 positions agree with TRBD1. CDR3 length: 14 residues. Germline V gene data show CDR1 as MDHEN and CDR2 as SYDVKM. Germline trimming cut 2 bases from V and 7 bases from J; bases unmatched to any gene: 7. CDR3 residues: CASSLQTGAGGYTF. CDR3 sequence (DNA): TGTGCCAGCAGTTTACAAACAGGGGCTGGTGGCTACACCTTC.